This TCR beta chain was captured in a study of chemoradiotherapy in HPV16-positive cancers. This clone occurred a few times. The target antigen is unknown. At one boundary the junction diverges from the germline segment, which might be a read error. Study findings and constraints: Candidate HPV-specific clones and E7-related TCR motifs grew in tumor during treatment.

Libraries were prepared by immunoSEQ multiplex PCR; TCRdb keeps only in-frame clonotypes and omits some of them. The table lists about 180 clones, 82% of them singletons. The CDR3 loop spans 14 amino acids. Germline CDR1 and CDR2: MGHDK and SYGVNS. This clonotype originated in a human donor with HPV-associated anogenital cancer. The chain links TRBV25-1 to TRBJ1-1; perhaps TRBD1 as D (5 bases). The material sequenced was tumor tissue, taken from a patient who underwent chemoradiotherapy. The CDR3 DNA reads TGTGCCAGTAGAAGACACGGGCTGGACACTGGAGCTTTCTTT. It yields the protein CASRRHGLDTGAFF.